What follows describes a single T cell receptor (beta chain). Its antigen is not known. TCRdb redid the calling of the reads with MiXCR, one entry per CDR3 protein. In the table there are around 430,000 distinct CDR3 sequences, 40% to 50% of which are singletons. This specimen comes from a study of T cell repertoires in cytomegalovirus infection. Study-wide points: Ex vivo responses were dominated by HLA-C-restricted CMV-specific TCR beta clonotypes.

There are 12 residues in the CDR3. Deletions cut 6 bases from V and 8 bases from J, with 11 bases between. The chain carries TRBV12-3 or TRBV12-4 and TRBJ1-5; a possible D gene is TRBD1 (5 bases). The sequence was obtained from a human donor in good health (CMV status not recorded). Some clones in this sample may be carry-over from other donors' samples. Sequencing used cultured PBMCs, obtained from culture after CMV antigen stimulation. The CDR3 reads CASSSPGEPQHF. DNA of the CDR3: TGTGCCAGCAGCAGCCCGGGGGAGCCCCAGCATTTT.